This TCR beta chain derives from a study of regulatory T cells in long-lasting Graves disease. According to the study, TCR beta libraries were built with iRepertoire HTBI primers and CDR3-region Arm-PCR. TCRdb ran MiXCR on the multiplex PCR reads and lists one entry per CDR3 protein. This sample yields some 440,000 distinct CDR3 sequences, of which 20% are seen a single time; approximately 7.8% belongs to the top ten. Time point indicated: persistent/refractory GD, antithyroid drugs over 5 years with positive TRAb. PBMCs provided the RNA from which the TCR library was made. This clonotype was seen many times. Germline loops: CDR1 MNHEY, CDR2 SMNVEV (reference sequence). CDR3 length equals 15 residues. V shed 6 bases and J 7 bases; nucleotides not matched to a gene: 13.

This rearrangement joins TRBV27 to TRBJ2-7; 9 bases fit TRBD1. This specimen was peripheral blood mononuclear cells (PBMCs), taken when the disease was refractory, from a patient treated with antithyroid drugs. The TCR sequence derives from a female donor with Graves disease. In nucleotides, the CDR3 is TGTGCCAGCAGCGATGTCGCCTTGACAGGGGGAGAGCAGTACTTC. Amino acids: CASSDVALTGGEQYF.